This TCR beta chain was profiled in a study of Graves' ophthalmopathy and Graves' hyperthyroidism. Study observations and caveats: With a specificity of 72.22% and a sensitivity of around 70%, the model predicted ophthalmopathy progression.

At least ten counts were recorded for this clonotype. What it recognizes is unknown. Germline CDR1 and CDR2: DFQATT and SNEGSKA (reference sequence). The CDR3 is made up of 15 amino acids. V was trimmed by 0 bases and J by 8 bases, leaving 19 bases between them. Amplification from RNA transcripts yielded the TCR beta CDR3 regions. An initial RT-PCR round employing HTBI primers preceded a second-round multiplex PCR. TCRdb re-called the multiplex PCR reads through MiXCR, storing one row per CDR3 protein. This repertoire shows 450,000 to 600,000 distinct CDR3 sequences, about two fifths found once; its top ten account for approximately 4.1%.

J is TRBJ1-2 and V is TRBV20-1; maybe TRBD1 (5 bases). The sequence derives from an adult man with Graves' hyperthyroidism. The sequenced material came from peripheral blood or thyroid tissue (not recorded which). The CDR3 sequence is CSARDGGGRAGGYTF. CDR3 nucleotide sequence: TGCAGTGCTAGAGATGGGGGGGGGAGGGCCGGCGGCTACACCTTC.